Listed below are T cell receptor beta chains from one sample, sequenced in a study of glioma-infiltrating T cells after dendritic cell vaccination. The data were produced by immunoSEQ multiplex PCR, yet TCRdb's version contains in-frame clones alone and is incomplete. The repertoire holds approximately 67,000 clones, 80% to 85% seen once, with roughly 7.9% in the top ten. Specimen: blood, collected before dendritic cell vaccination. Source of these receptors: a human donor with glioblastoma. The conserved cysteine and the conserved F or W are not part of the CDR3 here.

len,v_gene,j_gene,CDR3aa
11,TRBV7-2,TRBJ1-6,ASSQTGNSPLH
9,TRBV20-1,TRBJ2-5,SATLQETQY
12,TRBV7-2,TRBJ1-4,ASSQEAYTEKLF
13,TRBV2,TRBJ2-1,ASSERGQGSNEQF
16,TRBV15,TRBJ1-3,ATSRGYQGGSAGNTIY
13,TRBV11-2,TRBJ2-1,ASSDGGAAYNEQF
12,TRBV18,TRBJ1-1,ASSPGQGSTEAF
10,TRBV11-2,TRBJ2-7,ASSLRDRLQY
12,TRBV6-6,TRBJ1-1,ASSSGQGATEAF
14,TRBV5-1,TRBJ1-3,ASSLGRGLAGNTIY
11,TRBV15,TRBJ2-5,ATSRGSEETQY
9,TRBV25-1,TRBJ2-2,ATSDTGELF
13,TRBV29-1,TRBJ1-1,SVELEGAGVTEAF
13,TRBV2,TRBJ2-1,ASKVTSGGPGEQF
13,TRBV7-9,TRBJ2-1,ASTTRTSDEDEQF
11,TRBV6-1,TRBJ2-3,ASGETGEDTQY
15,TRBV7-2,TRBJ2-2,ASSLGLAGGYTGELF
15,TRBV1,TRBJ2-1,TSSHHPWGDPYNEQF
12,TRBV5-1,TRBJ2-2,ASKRGPNTGELF
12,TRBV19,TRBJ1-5,ASSIASPDQPQH
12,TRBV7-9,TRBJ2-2,ASSETGTSGELF
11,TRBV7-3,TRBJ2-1,ASSLNRGNEQF
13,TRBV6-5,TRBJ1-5,ASRTGGAGNQPQH
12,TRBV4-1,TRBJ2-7,ASSQDAGSYEQY
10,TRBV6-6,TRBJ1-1,ASAYTGTEAF
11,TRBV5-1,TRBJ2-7,ASSGENPYEQY